This TCR beta chain is drawn from a study of blood T cell repertoires in COVID-19. The wider study: Spain, Italy and the United States supplied samples that represented acute and convalescent COVID-19. The cDNA or gDNA used as material had been derived from T cells, B-cell-depleted T cells, or PBMCs.

From germline, CDR1 is ENHRY and CDR2 SYGVKD. V lost 6 bases and J 1 base, leaving 9 bases between the germline ends. The CDR3 runs to 14 residues. Generated by immunoSEQ multiplex PCR, the TCRdb table keeps only in-frame clones and is missing some. This table holds more than 100,000 clones, about 92% found once. Specimen: peripheral blood. The chain carries TRBV10-3 and TRBJ2-2; D is perhaps TRBD1 (6 bases). The origin of this receptor is a woman of 80 years or more in a cohort sampled during active COVID-19. The CDR3 nucleotides are TGTGCCATCAGGCAACAGGGGAACACCGGGGAGCTGTTTTTT. Its protein product is CAIRQQGNTGELFF.